The clone carrying this T cell receptor beta chain was picked up a small number of times. This specimen comes from a study of T cells after yellow fever vaccination. In germline, CDR1 is SEHNR, CDR2 FQNEAQ (reference sequence). Trimming cost V 3 bases and J 0 bases, with 14 bases left between them. This CDR3 comprises 17 residues. TCRdb re-called the 5' RACE reads through MiXCR, storing one row per CDR3 protein. The table includes 95,000 to 150,000 distinct CDR3 sequences, roughly 8.2% detected once. This receptor was obtained from a man aged 18 to 30 who received the YFV17D yellow fever vaccine. The chain couples TRBV7-9 to TRBJ2-2; D unresolved. Sequencing used CD8+ T cells sorted from PBMCs, obtained on the day of the yellow fever booster vaccination. This CDR3 reads CASSFGLKAPNTGELFF. As DNA, the CDR3 is TGTGCCAGCAGCTTCGGGCTGAAAGCTCCGAACACCGGGGAGCTGTTTTTT.